This TCR beta chain was recorded in a study of beta chain features in type 1 diabetes. Expressed TCRB transcripts were sequenced, since all the RNA that had been isolated was reverse transcribed. This table comes from immunoSEQ multiplex PCR, and its TCRdb copy is limited to in-frame clones, with some not included. The profile shows 150,000 to 200,000 clones, approximately 8.4% of them singletons. The CDR3 sequence is 14 residues long. Per the germline V gene, CDR1 is ENHRY and CDR2 is SYGVKD. The V segment lost 6 bases and the J segment 3 bases; nucleotides outside the gene matches: 6. This receptor was taken from a woman younger than 35 in good health. Sequencing used central memory CD4+ T cells from blood. V and J are TRBV10-3 and TRBJ2-5, with TRBD2 matching over 8 bases. The CDR3 region has the DNA TGTGCCATCAGCGGGGGGGCAGGGGAAGAGACCCAGTACTTC. Amino acids: CAISGGAGEETQYF.